The T cell receptor (beta chain) under discussion was sequenced for a study of T cell responses to AZD1222 COVID-19 vaccine. Study-wide background: Both about-4-week and about-12-week second-dose recipients were combined.

Concerning this clone itself: The antigen is unknown.

Profiling relied on immunoSEQ multiplex PCR, and the TCRdb table lists in-frame clones only, not all of them. The sample records roughly 140,000 clones, about 89% being singletons. Whole-study results and caveats: After two AZD1222 doses, spike-specific TCR breadth and depth rose versus day 0.

The CDR3 runs 15 residues. V was cut by 1 base and J by 4 bases, with 14 bases left in between. Germline CDR1 is SGHRS and CDR2 is YFSETQ. The sample in question was peripheral blood, obtained on day 0 of AZD1222 vaccination. This sequence joins TRBV5-1 and TRBJ1-2; D perhaps matches TRBD1 (6 bases). This receptor was obtained from an adult in good health. The CDR3 DNA is TGCGCCAGCAGCTTGACTGGGGGGCCCTCCTATGGCTACACCTTC. It encodes CASSLTGGPSYGYTF.